Listed below are T cell receptor beta chains from one sample, sequenced in a study of somatic mutations in cytotoxic T cells in rheumatoid arthritis. The assay was immunoSEQ multiplex PCR, and TCRdb's table has in-frame clones only and misses some. The sample lists some 9,900 clones, around four fifths occurring once. Sequencing used CD8+ T cells sorted from blood. Receptors originate from an adult with rheumatoid arthritis. The CDR3 runs from the conserved cysteine through the conserved F or W. A D gene is named only where the DNA matches it firmly. Only part of the rows carry a size: once, few, many, or a class if the clone is expanded.

j_gene,v_gene,d_gene,abundance,CDR3nt,CDR3aa
TRBJ2-1,TRBV15,.,.,TGTGCCACCAGCAATAGCAGGAGCTCCTACAATGAGCAGTTCTTC,CATSNSRSSYNEQFF
TRBJ1-2,TRBV7-9,TRBD1,.,TGTGCCAGCAGCTCCCTGACAGGGTCTCTCTATGGCTACACCTTC,CASSSLTGSLYGYTF
TRBJ2-7,TRBV7-9,.,once,TGTGCCAGCAGCTTAGGGCTGGGGGCAGGTCTTGCGCAGTACTTC,CASSLGLGAGLAQYF
TRBJ2-3,TRBV12-5,TRBD2,.,TGTGCTAGTGGTTTTTTAGTAGCGGGGGCGACCCGTAGCACAGATACGCAGTATTTT,CASGFLVAGATRSTDTQYF
TRBJ2-2,TRBV7-6,.,.,TGTGCCAGCAGCTTAGGGGGGACTTCATACTACACCGGGGAGCTGTTTTTT,CASSLGGTSYYTGELFF
TRBJ1-5,TRBV6-5,TRBD1,.,TGTGCCAGCAGCTCAGACAGGGGAGTCAATCAGCCCCAGCATTTT,CASSSDRGVNQPQHF
TRBJ1-1,TRBV15,.,few,TGTGCCACCAGCGCCCACAGGGTGAACACTGAAGCTTTCTTT,CATSAHRVNTEAFF
TRBJ2-7,TRBV5-5,TRBD1,.,TGTGCCAGCAGCTTGGGTCCAGGGGGTTCCTACGAGCAGTACTTC,CASSLGPGGSYEQYF
TRBJ1-5,TRBV5-4,.,few,TGTGCCAGCAGCTTGGGAACAGGGACTCAGCCCCAGCATTTT,CASSLGTGTQPQHF
TRBJ2-7,TRBV5-4,TRBD2,.,TGTGCCAGCAGCTCCCGACTAGCGGGGGATTACGAGCAGTACTTC,CASSSRLAGDYEQYF
TRBJ2-1,TRBV7-6,TRBD2,once,TGTGCCAGCAGTTTAGAAGTGAGTGGACTAGCGGCGCTGGAGCAGCAGTTCTTC,CASSLEVSGLAALEQQFF
TRBJ2-3,TRBV9,.,.,TGTGCCAGCAGCGTAGGTGGAGGAAGTACGCAGTATTTT,CASSVGGGSTQYF
TRBJ2-7,TRBV5-1,.,.,TGCGCCAGCAGCTTGGGAGGGCAGAACTACGAGCGGTACTTC,CASSLGGQNYERYF
TRBJ1-2,TRBV7-3,TRBD1,.,TGTGCCAGCAGCCCCCGACAGGGTGGTTTCTTCACCTTC,CASSPRQGGFFTF
TRBJ2-2,TRBV19,TRBD2,.,TGTGCCAGTAGTGTGAGACTAGCGGGGGTACGAGGATACACCGGGGAGCTGTTTTTT,CASSVRLAGVRGYTGELFF
TRBJ2-7,TRBV10-1,.,.,TGCCCCTACAGGGGGGGGTGGGAGCAGTACTTC,CPYRGGWEQYF
TRBJ1-3,TRBV7-2,TRBD1,.,TGTGCCAGCAGCTTGACAGGGGCTACCGGAAACACCATATATTTT,CASSLTGATGNTIYF
TRBJ1-1,TRBV9,.,.,TGTGCCAGCAGCGTTGAGTTCTTGAACACTGAAGCTTTCTTT,CASSVEFLNTEAFF
TRBJ2-1,TRBV20-1,.,.,TGCAGTGTCAGAGTTGTCGGGGAGCAGTTCTTC,CSVRVVGEQFF
TRBJ2-2,TRBV6-5,.,.,TGTGCCAGCAGTTACTCGACGGGCACCGGGGAGCTGTTTTTT,CASSYSTGTGELFF
TRBJ2-3,TRBV6-1,.,once,TGTGCCAGCGCAGAAAAAATAGGTGCAGATACGCAGTATTTT,CASAEKIGADTQYF
TRBJ1-2,TRBV25-1,.,.,TGTGCCAGCAAGGGTCAGGGTGCCTGGGGTGGCTACACCTTC,CASKGQGAWGGYTF
TRBJ1-2,TRBV6-1,.,.,TGTGCCAGCAGTGGAATACAGGGTTATTATGGCTACACCTTC,CASSGIQGYYGYTF
TRBJ2-7,TRBV25-1,TRBD1,.,TGTGCCAGCAGTGTAGGACCCGGGACAGGGAGTGGCGAGCAGTACTTC,CASSVGPGTGSGEQYF
TRBJ1-2,TRBV5-8,.,few,TGTGCCAGCTTTTTCCCGTTAGATGGCTACACCTTC,CASFFPLDGYTF
TRBJ2-3,TRBV5-6,.,.,TGTGCCAGCAGCACTGACCAATACCCAAACACAGATACGCAGTATTTT,CASSTDQYPNTDTQYF
TRBJ2-7,TRBV6-5,.,.,TGTGCCAGCAGTTACTCAAAGGGGCCCGAGCAGTACTTC,CASSYSKGPEQYF
TRBJ2-5,TRBV27,.,.,TGTGCCAGCAGCCCAGGGGGGAAACAAGAGACCCAGTACTTC,CASSPGGKQETQYF
TRBJ2-7,TRBV28,.,few,TGTGCCAGCAGTCTATGGGACTCCTCGAACGGGGCGCAGGACTACGAGCAGTACTTC,CASSLWDSSNGAQDYEQYF
TRBJ1-2,TRBV19,TRBD1,.,TGTGCCAGTAGTTTTATACCGGGACAGAGTGGCTACACCTTC,CASSFIPGQSGYTF
TRBJ1-2,TRBV2,.,.,TGTGCCAGCACGACCCGACCCGTGGCCTATGGCTACACCTTC,CASTTRPVAYGYTF
TRBJ2-2,TRBV12-5,.,.,TGTGCTAGTGGTTCTATGAACACCGGGGAGCTGTTTTTT,CASGSMNTGELFF
TRBJ1-1,TRBV7-2,.,.,TGTGCCAGCAGCTTACCGCAGGCTAGGTTAGGGCACACTGAAGCTTTCTTT,CASSLPQARLGHTEAFF
TRBJ1-1,TRBV15,.,.,TGTGCCACCACCTCAGGGTCTCGGACTGAAGCTTTCTTT,CATTSGSRTEAFF
TRBJ1-5,TRBV4-1,.,.,TGCGCCAGCAGCCTTGTGACAGTCAGCAATCAGCCCCAGCATTTT,CASSLVTVSNQPQHF
TRBJ2-7,TRBV5-1,.,.,TGCGCCAGCAGCTACTTCGGGAAACACGAGCAGTACTTC,CASSYFGKHEQYF
TRBJ1-1,TRBV7-9,.,few,TGTGCCAGCAGCTCATTATCATTGGTTGGCACTGAAGCTTTCTTT,CASSSLSLVGTEAFF
TRBJ1-2,TRBV29-1,TRBD1,.,TGCAGCGTTGGCGCGACAGGGTCTCTACCATCGAACTATGGCTACACCTTC,CSVGATGSLPSNYGYTF
TRBJ1-2,TRBV7-9,.,.,TGTGCCAGCAGACCCCTTCGGGGGGAAGGGGGCTACACCTTC,CASRPLRGEGGYTF
TRBJ1-2,TRBV29-1,.,.,TGCAGCGTAATTACAGGGAGAGGCTACACCTTC,CSVITGRGYTF
TRBJ2-2,TRBV15,.,.,TGTGCTATCCCAACTGGATCGAACACCGGGGAGCTGTTTTTT,CAIPTGSNTGELFF
TRBJ2-7,TRBV14,.,.,TGTGCCAGCAGCCCGACTCTTTCCAACTCCTACGAGCAGTACTTC,CASSPTLSNSYEQYF
TRBJ2-1,TRBV25-1,.,.,TGTGCCAGCAAAAACCAAGGGGAATCAAGCTCCTACAATGAGCAGTTCTTC,CASKNQGESSSYNEQFF
TRBJ1-4,TRBV9,.,.,TGTGCCAGCAGCGTAGGACAGGCTAATGAAAAACTGTTTTTT,CASSVGQANEKLFF